This TCR beta chain emerged from a study of cytomegalovirus exposure and HLA in healthy donors. Study-level background: A later analysis reported the approximately 120 validation repertoires used the same platform as the 666 first-cohort repertoires.

Study-level findings and limits: Most TCR sequences were rare, but some public TCRs occurred in many donors.

Of note for this clone: Its matching antigen is unknown.

The CDR3 length is 14 residues. V trimming: 6 bases; J trimming: 1 base; junction bases outside the gene matches: 3. CDR1 is LNHDA and CDR2 is SQIVND in the germline V gene (reference sequence). Clones were sequenced by immunoSEQ multiplex PCR, and TCRdb holds only the in-frame ones, with some missing. The table has over 75,000 clones, just over 90% seen once; the top ten hold 2.1%. This receptor was identified in a young man in good health and CMV-seronegative. The chain uses TRBV19 and TRBJ2-7, with 10 bases aligning to TRBD1. Input material: PBMCs. Written as DNA, the CDR3 is TGTGCCAGTAGCGACAGGGGGCATTCCTACGAGCAGTACTTC. Protein sequence: CASSDRGHSYEQYF.